These 24 T cell receptor beta chains came from one sample sequenced in a study of cytomegalovirus exposure and HLA in healthy donors. Primers for the PCR totalled 60 Vbeta and 13 Jbeta. Sequencing was performed with immunoSEQ multiplex PCR; in TCRdb, only in-frame clones are kept and a portion is missing. The sample yields about 140,000 clones, 82% seen once. The sample comprised PBMCs. The origin of the receptors is a man between 25 and 39 years old in good health and CMV-seropositive.

This chain joins TRBV27 and TRBJ1-2, with TRBD1 as a possible D gene (5 bases). Trimming removed 6 bases at V and 4 bases at J, with 12 bases between. Germline loops: CDR1 MNHEY, CDR2 SMNVEV (reference sequence). This CDR3 has 13 amino acids. The CDR3 loop reads CASSRGETYGYTF. The CDR3 DNA sequence: TGTGCCAGCAGCCGGGGGGAAACCTATGGCTACACCTTC.

The chain couples TRBV5-1 to TRBJ1-3; the match to TRBD1 covers 9 bases. After removal of 4 bases from V and 1 base from J, the junction contained 3 bases not matched to a gene. Germline V CDR1 and CDR2: SGHRS, YFSETQ. The CDR3 consists of 15 residues. CDR3 protein: CASSGGTGSGNTIYF. CDR3 coding DNA: TGCGCCAGCAGCGGGGGGACAGGGTCTGGAAACACCATATATTTT.

This clone occurred a few times. The chain uses TRBV5-1 and TRBJ1-1, with 8 bases matching TRBD1. This CDR3 comprises 15 residues. Trimming took 0 bases from V and 3 from J; bases not matched to a gene: 4. Germline lookup yields CDR1 SGHRS and CDR2 YFSETQ. Here the CDR3 DNA reads TGCGCCAGCAGCTTGGTAACAGGGGGGTACACTGAAGCTTTCTTT. It specifies CASSLVTGGYTEAFF.

The chain links TRBV9 to TRBJ2-1; 8 positions agree with TRBD2. Per germline, CDR1 SGDLS and CDR2 YYNGEE. Losses at the gene ends were 5 bases for V and 1 base for J; bases not matched to a gene: 5. The CDR3 has 15 amino acids. The CDR3, as DNA: TGTGCCAGCAGTTCAAAGCGGGAGTCCTACAATGAGCAGTTCTTC. Residues: CASSSKRESYNEQFF.

This rearrangement joins TRBV5-1 to TRBJ2-3; 9 bases align to TRBD1. This CDR3 contains 14 residues. V gave up 0 bases and J gave up 6 bases; unmatched junction bases: 2. Germline CDR1 reads SGHRS; CDR2 reads YFSETQ. CDR3 region: CASSLGQGEDTQYF. The CDR3 coding sequence is TGCGCCAGCAGCTTGGGACAGGGGGAGGATACGCAGTATTTT.

The rearrangement uses TRBV7-4 and TRBJ2-4; tentatively, D is TRBD1 (7 bases). The CDR3 contains 15 residues. V dropped 3 bases and J dropped 6 bases, with 15 bases sitting between them. The germline gives CDR1 SGHVT, CDR2 SQSDAQ. CDR3 amino acids: CASSFRGASRNIQYF. The DNA of the CDR3 is TGTGCCAGCAGCTTCAGGGGGGCTTCTAGAAACATTCAGTACTTC.

The chain employs TRBV9 and TRBJ2-3; TRBD1 aligns across 9 bases. The CDR3 spans 16 residues. Germline CDR1 is SGDLS and CDR2 is YYNGEE. V lost 4 bases and J lost 4; bases outside the gene matches: 10. In DNA form, the CDR3 reads TGTGCCAGCAGCACCCGGGACAGGGACATTGCAGATACGCAGTATTTT. This sequence encodes CASSTRDRDIADTQYF.

The chain carries TRBV11-3 and TRBJ1-2; 9 bases fit TRBD1. The CDR3 covers 19 residues. V gave up 0 bases and J gave up 3 bases; unmatched junction bases: 14. Germline lookup yields CDR1 SGHNT and CDR2 YENEEA. This CDR3 is CASSLDGTIPGTGYYGYTF. The CDR3 coding sequence is TGTGCCAGCAGCTTAGACGGAACTATACCCGGGACAGGGTACTATGGCTACACCTTC.

As for this clone: The junction shows a germline mismatch at one end, possibly a read error. The rearrangement links TRBV7-7 to TRBJ2-1, with TRBD1 identical over 12 bases. The germline V gene has CDR1 SSHAT and CDR2 FNYEAQ (reference sequence). CDR3 length: 14 amino acids. CDR3 DNA: TGTGCTAGCAGCCCGGGACAGGGGGCGGGCGAGCAGTTCTTC. Its translation: CASSPGQGAGEQFF.

The V and J genes are TRBV5-4 and TRBJ2-4; D might be TRBD1 (7 bases). V was clipped by 2 bases and J by 1 base, with 16 bases between them. This CDR3 spans 17 amino acids. Germline V CDR1 and CDR2: SGHNT, YYREEE (reference sequence). Here the CDR3 DNA reads TGTGCCAGCAGCTTAGGAGGGGGCCTAGGGGCCAAAAACATTCAGTACTTC. Its protein product is CASSLGGGLGAKNIQYF.

V usage is TRBV18 and J usage is TRBJ1-4; no reliable D call. This CDR3 contains 16 residues. The ends were cut back, 1 base at V and 5 bases at J, with 14 bases in the middle. Germline values: CDR1 KGHSH, CDR2 LQKENI. The CDR3 is CASSPRYGPENEKLFF. CDR3 sequence (DNA): TGTGCCAGCTCACCACGTTATGGGCCCGAGAATGAAAAACTGTTTTTT. Full variable domain (remainder filled in from reference TRBV18 and TRBJ1-4): NAGVMQNPRHLVRRRGQEARLRCSPMKGHSHVYWYRQLPEEGLKFMVYLQKENIIDESGMPKERFSAEFPKEGPSILRIQQVVRGDSAAYFCASSPRYGPENEKLFFGSGTQLSVL.

In its sample, this clone was seen once. The V call is TRBV5-4, the J call TRBJ2-7; 13 nucleotides align to TRBD2. V lost 4 bases to trimming and J lost 0 bases; unmatched junction nucleotides: 7. The CDR3 contains 17 residues. Germline-derived CDR1 and CDR2 are SGHNT and YYREEE (reference sequence). CDR3: CASSPGTSGAVSYEQYF. CDR3 nucleotide sequence: TGTGCCAGCAGCCCGGGGACTAGCGGGGCAGTCTCCTACGAGCAGTACTTC.

The V call is TRBV5-1, the J call TRBJ2-1; perhaps TRBD2 as D (5 bases). This CDR3 region has 13 residues. Trimming cost V 1 base and J 8 bases, with 10 bases left between them. CDR1 and CDR2 (germline): SGHRS, YFSETQ. The CDR3, as DNA: TGCGCCAGCAGCTTGACTAGATCCGATGAGCAGTTCTTC. It specifies CASSLTRSDEQFF.

This chain links TRBV27 with TRBJ1-2, with D unresolved. The CDR3 covers 16 residues. The germline V gene encodes CDR1 MNHEY and CDR2 SMNVEV (reference sequence). The germline V and J ends were trimmed by 8 bases and 1 base, with 20 bases remaining between them. CDR3 residues: CASLPRPVAGNYGYTF. CDR3 coding DNA: TGTGCCAGCCTCCCGAGGCCGGTCGCGGGTAACTATGGCTACACCTTC.

The chain joins TRBV5-6 to TRBJ2-7; the match to TRBD2 covers 14 bases. The CDR3 is 19 amino acids. Germline assignment: CDR1 SGHDT and CDR2 YYEEEE. J lost 6 bases, V lost 4 bases, and 18 bases had no gene match. CDR3 amino acids: CASSPLTQGTSGRIGEQYF. The CDR3 DNA sequence: TGTGCCAGCAGCCCATTAACCCAGGGGACTAGCGGGAGAATTGGCGAGCAGTACTTC.

This chain uses TRBV18 with TRBJ2-7; TRBD1 matches at 9 bases. J gave up 0 bases and V 3 bases, and 9 bases lay outside the gene matches. The length of the CDR3 is 17 residues. CDR1 and CDR2 from the germline V gene are KGHSH and LQKENI. This CDR3 is CASSPPGTGIYSYEQYF. The DNA for the CDR3 is TGTGCCAGCTCACCTCCCGGGACAGGGATATACTCCTACGAGCAGTACTTC.

The V gene is TRBV28, the J gene TRBJ1-6; D is perhaps TRBD1 (5 bases). CDR3 length equals 14 residues. From germline, CDR1 is MDHEN and CDR2 SYDVKM. The ends were cut back, 1 base at V and 10 bases at J, with 11 bases in the middle. DNA for the CDR3: TGTGCCAGCAGTTTATTGCAGGGTCGCTCACCCCTCCACTTT. Translating gives CASSLLQGRSPLHF.

The chain carries TRBV5-5 and TRBJ1-6; 10 bases agree with TRBD1. Unmatched junction bases numbered 5, after V lost 4 bases and J lost 10 bases. The CDR3 runs to 14 residues. Germline-derived CDR1 and CDR2 are SGHKS and YYEKEE (reference sequence). The CDR3 is CASSPGTGVSPLHF. DNA of the CDR3: TGTGCCAGCAGCCCGGGGACAGGGGTGTCACCCCTCCACTTT. The complete variable domain, with remaining parts taken from reference TRBV5-5 and TRBJ1-6, reads DAGVTQSPTHLIKTRGQQVTLRCSPISGHKSVSWYQQVLGQGPQFIFQYYEKEERGRGNFPDRFSARQFPNYSSELNVNALLLGDSALYLCASSPGTGVSPLHFGNGTRLTVT.

About this clone: Other DNA sequences of this sample code for an identical CDR3. The chain is built from TRBV28 and TRBJ2-3; D gene unclear. The CDR3 runs 11 residues. Germline-derived CDR1 and CDR2 are MDHEN and SYDVKM. Trimming removed 5 bases at V and 6 bases at J, with 6 bases between. CDR3 nucleotides: TGTGCCAGCAGTAGCAGGGATACGCAGTATTTT. It yields the protein CASSSRDTQYF.

The chain is built from TRBV27 and TRBJ2-2; a weak D match, TRBD2 (5 bases). The germline V gene encodes CDR1 MNHEY and CDR2 SMNVEV (reference sequence). V was cut by 5 bases and J by 6 bases, with 19 bases left in between. This CDR3 has 16 residues. The CDR3 is CASSRRAGRVAGELFF. CDR3 nucleotides: TGTGCCAGCAGTAGACGGGCGGGTAGAGTCGCCGGGGAGCTGTTTTTT.

The genes are TRBV9 and TRBJ2-7; D is ambiguous. Germline CDR1 reads SGDLS; CDR2 reads YYNGEE. Between the trimmed V and J ends, which lost 2 bases and 5 bases, there was a span of 11 bases. The CDR3 is 13 amino acids. Here the CDR3 reads CASSVGRRDEQYF. Written as DNA, the CDR3 is TGTGCCAGCAGCGTGGGCAGGCGAGACGAGCAGTACTTC.

This chain links TRBV28 with TRBJ1-3, with 8 bases aligning to TRBD1. The V and J ends lost 6 bases and 2 bases, in that order; junction bases with no gene match: 6. Germline CDR1 reads MDHEN; CDR2 reads SYDVKM. CDR3 length: 15 amino acids. The CDR3 region has the DNA TGTGCCAGCAGCGAGATGGACAGGGCTGGAAACACCATATATTTT. It specifies CASSEMDRAGNTIYF.

V is TRBV28 and J is TRBJ2-3; TRBD2 aligns across 9 bases. The junction had 5 bases not matched to a gene; V was cut back by 4 bases and J by 6 bases. The CDR3 is 14 residues long. Germline assignment: CDR1 MDHEN and CDR2 SYDVKM. CDR3 region: CASSWTSVGDTQYF. In DNA, the CDR3 is TGTGCCAGCAGTTGGACTAGCGTTGGCGATACGCAGTATTTT.

The chain combines TRBV2 with TRBJ2-2; tentative D call: TRBD2 (6 bases). CDR3 length: 14 amino acids. Trimming took 8 bases from V and 4 from J, leaving 14 bases between them. Germline lookup yields CDR1 SNHLY and CDR2 FYNNEI. The CDR3 spells CASGQTSITGELFF. The CDR3 DNA follows: TGTGCCAGCGGTCAGACTAGTATCACCGGGGAGCTGTTTTTT.